The present T cell receptor beta chain was sequenced within a study of tumor-infiltrating lymphocytes in localized non-small cell lung cancer. Study details: Some samples were collected after neoadjuvant chemotherapy; smokers, never-smokers and several histologies were included. From each patient, both tumor and uninvolved lung, non-adjacent to tumor, were sampled. Findings and limits, study-wide: Compared with uninvolved lung, tumors showed higher T cell infiltration by TCRbeta sequencing. Recurrence-free survival showed no association with tumor T-cell fraction.

Profiling relied on immunoSEQ multiplex PCR, and the TCRdb table lists in-frame clones only, not all of them. The sample has under 20,000 clones; roughly 70% are singletons. To note about this clone: Its specificity is unknown.

Germline loops: CDR1 LNHDA, CDR2 SQIVND (reference sequence). This CDR3 is built from 15 residues. Trimming pared 4 bases from V and 0 bases from J, leaving 9 bases between. Sequenced input: lung tumor tissue. The J gene is TRBJ2-2, the V gene TRBV19; TRBD2 is a possible D gene (5 bases). This TCR derives from a human donor with non-small cell lung cancer. The CDR3 nucleotides are TGTGCCAGTAGTAGCGGTAGCGCGAACACCGGGGAGCTGTTTTTT. Residues: CASSSGSANTGELFF.